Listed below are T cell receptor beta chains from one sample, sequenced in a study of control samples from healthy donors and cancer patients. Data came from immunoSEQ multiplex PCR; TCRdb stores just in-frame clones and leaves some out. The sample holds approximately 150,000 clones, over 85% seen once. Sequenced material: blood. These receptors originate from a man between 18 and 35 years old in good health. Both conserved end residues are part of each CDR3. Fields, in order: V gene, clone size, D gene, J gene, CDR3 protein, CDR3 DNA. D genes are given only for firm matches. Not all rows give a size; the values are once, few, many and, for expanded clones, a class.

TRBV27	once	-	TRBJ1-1	CASSHSRGTEAFF	TGTGCCAGCAGTCATTCCAGGGGCACTGAAGCTTTCTTT
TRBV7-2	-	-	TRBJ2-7	CASSLASQGYEQYF	TGTGCCAGCAGCTTAGCGTCACAGGGCTACGAGCAGTACTTC
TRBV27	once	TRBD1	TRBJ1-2	CASRPGGNYGYTF	TGTGCCAGCAGGCCAGGGGGCAACTATGGCTACACCTTC
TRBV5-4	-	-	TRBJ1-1	CASSFSGEAFF	TGTGCCAGCAGCTTTTCAGGGGAAGCTTTCTTT
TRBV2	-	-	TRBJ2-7	CASSDRFAYEQYF	TGTGCCAGCAGCGACAGGTTCGCCTACGAGCAGTACTTC
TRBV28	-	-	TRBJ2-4	CASMADRIAKNIQYF	TGTGCCAGCATGGCCGACAGAATAGCCAAAAACATTCAGTACTTC
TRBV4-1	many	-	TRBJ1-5	CASSQTARSNQPQHF	TGCGCCAGCAGCCAGACGGCACGTAGCAATCAGCCCCAGCATTTT
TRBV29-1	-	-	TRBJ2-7	CSVSSTLGYEQYF	TGCAGCGTTAGTAGTACGTTGGGGTACGAGCAGTACTTC
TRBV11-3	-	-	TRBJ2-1	CASSFERNNEQFF	TGTGCCAGCAGCTTCGAGCGAAACAATGAGCAGTTCTTC
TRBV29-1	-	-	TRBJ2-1	CSVAHNEQFF	TGCAGCGTAGCTCACAATGAGCAGTTCTTC
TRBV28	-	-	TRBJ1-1	CASSLGRGPTEAFF	TGTGCCAGCAGTCTGGGCAGGGGCCCCACTGAAGCTTTCTTT
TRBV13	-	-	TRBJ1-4	CASSLRGDEKLFF	TGTGCCAGCAGCTTACGAGGGGATGAAAAACTGTTTTTT
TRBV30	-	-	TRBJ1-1	CAWSGHTEAFF	TGTGCCTGGAGTGGCCACACTGAAGCTTTCTTT
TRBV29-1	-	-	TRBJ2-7	CSVYGAVSYEQYF	TGCAGCGTTTACGGAGCCGTTTCCTACGAGCAGTACTTC
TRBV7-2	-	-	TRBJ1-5	CASSLQDNQPQHF	TGTGCCAGCAGCTTACAGGACAATCAGCCCCAGCATTTT
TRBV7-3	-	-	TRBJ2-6	CASSSIVQGSGANVLTF	TGTGCCAGCAGCTCGATTGTACAGGGTTCTGGGGCCAACGTCCTGACTTTC
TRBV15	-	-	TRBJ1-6	CATSREGPPLHF	TGTGCCACCAGCAGAGAGGGACCACCCCTCCACTTT
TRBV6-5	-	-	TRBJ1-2	CASSRQTGGAGGYTF	TGTGCCAGCAGTCGTCAGACGGGGGGCGCGGGTGGCTACACCTTC
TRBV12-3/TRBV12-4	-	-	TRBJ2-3	CASSLGEGRTQYF	TGTGCCAGCAGTTTAGGGGAAGGAAGGACGCAGTATTTT
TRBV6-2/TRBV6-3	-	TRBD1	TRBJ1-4	CASSRTGTGNEKLFF	TGTGCCAGCAGCAGAACAGGGACAGGGAATGAAAAACTGTTTTTT
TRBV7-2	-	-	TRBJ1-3	CASSLYLGRISGNTIYF	TGTGCCAGCAGCCTCTACCTCGGGCGGATCTCTGGAAACACCATATATTTT
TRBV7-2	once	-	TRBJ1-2	CASSLVTADYGYTF	TGTGCCAGCAGCTTAGTAACAGCAGACTATGGCTACACCTTC
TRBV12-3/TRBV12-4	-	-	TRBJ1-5	CASSFSSNQPQHF	TGTGCCAGCAGTTTTTCGAGCAATCAGCCCCAGCATTTT
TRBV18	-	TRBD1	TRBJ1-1	CASSPIRIGTGISEAFF	TGTGCCAGCTCACCAATCAGGATCGGGACAGGGATTTCTGAAGCTTTCTTT
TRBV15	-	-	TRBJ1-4	CATSTGWGNNEKLFF	TGTGCCACCAGCACAGGGTGGGGGAATAATGAAAAACTGTTTTTT
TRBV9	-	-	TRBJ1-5	CASSVDDFQPQHF	TGTGCCAGCAGCGTGGATGACTTTCAGCCCCAGCATTTT
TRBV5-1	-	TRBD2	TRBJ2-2	CASSLAYKRGVPGELFF	TGCGCCAGCAGCTTGGCCTATAAGCGGGGGGTCCCCGGGGAGCTGTTTTTT
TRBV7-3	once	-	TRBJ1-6	CASSLGGRGSPLHF	TGTGCCAGCAGCTTAGGGGGCAGAGGATCACCCCTCCACTTT
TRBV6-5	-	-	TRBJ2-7	CASSQAGTPYEQYF	TGTGCCAGCAGCCAAGCAGGGACCCCCTACGAGCAGTACTTC
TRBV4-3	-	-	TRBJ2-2	CASSQDPGLGAGELFF	TGCGCCAGCAGCCAAGATCCGGGGCTTGGGGCCGGGGAGCTGTTTTTT
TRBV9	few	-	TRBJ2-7	CASSEEGFSYEQYF	TGTGCCAGCAGCGAGGAGGGGTTCTCCTACGAGCAGTACTTC
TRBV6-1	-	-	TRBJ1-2	CASSELGAKYGYTF	TGTGCCAGCAGTGAATTGGGGGCGAAGTATGGCTACACCTTC
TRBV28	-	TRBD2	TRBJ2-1	CASSAGTSGFSGNNEQFF	TGTGCCAGCAGTGCCGGGACTAGCGGGTTCAGCGGGAACAATGAGCAGTTCTTC
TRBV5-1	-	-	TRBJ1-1	CASSFGWDTEAFF	TGCGCCAGCAGCTTCGGGTGGGACACTGAAGCTTTCTTT
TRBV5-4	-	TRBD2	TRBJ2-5	CASRDAYGGETQYF	TGTGCCAGCAGGGACGCCTACGGGGGGGAGACCCAGTACTTC
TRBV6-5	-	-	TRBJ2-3	CASSRLPATDTQYF	TGTGCCAGCAGTCGTCTCCCAGCCACAGATACGCAGTATTTT
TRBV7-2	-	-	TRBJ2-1	CASHPQPGAEQFF	TGTGCCAGTCACCCCCAGCCGGGGGCTGAGCAGTTCTTC
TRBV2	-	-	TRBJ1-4	CASHGQLNEKLFF	TGTGCCAGCCATGGACAGTTAAATGAAAAACTGTTTTTT
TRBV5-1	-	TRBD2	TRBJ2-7	CASSLTPSGTYEQYF	TGCGCCAGCAGCTTGACTCCTAGCGGGACCTACGAGCAGTACTTC
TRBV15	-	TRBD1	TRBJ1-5	CATSRDWDRGFNQPQHF	TGTGCCACCAGCAGAGATTGGGACAGGGGGTTCAATCAGCCCCAGCATTTT
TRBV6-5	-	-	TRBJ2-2	CASSYGGHRTTGELFF	TGTGCCAGCAGTTATGGGGGACACAGAACCACCGGGGAGCTGTTTTTT
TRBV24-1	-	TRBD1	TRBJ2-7	CATSDLTGDEQYF	TGTGCCACCAGTGATTTGACAGGGGACGAGCAGTACTTC
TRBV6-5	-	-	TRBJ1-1	CASSYDGNTEAFF	TGTGCCAGCAGTTACGACGGGAACACTGAAGCTTTCTTT
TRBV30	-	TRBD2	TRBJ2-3	CAWRGIAGDRAQYF	TGTGCCTGGAGGGGGATAGCGGGAGACCGGGCGCAGTATTTT
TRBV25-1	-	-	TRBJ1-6	CASSDPRSSYNSPLHF	TGTGCCAGCAGTGATCCCCGGAGCTCCTATAATTCACCCCTCCACTTT
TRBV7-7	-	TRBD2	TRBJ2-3	CASSLGSGGAEDTQYF	TGTGCTAGCAGCTTAGGCAGCGGGGGGGCGGAAGATACGCAGTATTTT
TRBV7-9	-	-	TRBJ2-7	CASSLGDLYEQYF	TGTGCCAGCAGCTTAGGGGACCTCTACGAGCAGTACTTC